This TCR beta chain stems from a study of technical replicates of blood from a handful of donors. This CDR3 spans 16 amino acids. Germline lookup yields CDR1 SGHAT and CDR2 FQNNGV. Trimming removed 1 base at V and 8 bases at J, with 18 bases between. Clones were read by immunoSEQ multiplex PCR, and TCRdb kept only the in-frame ones, dropping some. In the table there are tens of thousands of clones, 90% to 95% of which are singletons. This receptor was obtained from a human donor in good health. Some clones in this sample may be carry-over from other donors' samples. The rearrangement joins TRBV11-2 to TRBJ1-3; tentatively, D is TRBD1 (5 bases). Sequencing used PBMCs. CDR3 in DNA: TGTGCCAGCAGCTTAGGTCGTACAAGGGGTTTCGACACCATATATTTT. It translates to CASSLGRTRGFDTIYF.